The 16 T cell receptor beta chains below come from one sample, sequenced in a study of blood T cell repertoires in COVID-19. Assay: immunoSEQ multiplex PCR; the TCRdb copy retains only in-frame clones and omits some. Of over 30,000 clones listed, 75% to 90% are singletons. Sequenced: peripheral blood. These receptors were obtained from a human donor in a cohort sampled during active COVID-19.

The CDR3 DNA reads as TGCGCCAGCAGCCAGTCCAGCGGGAGGTCTGACACCGGGGAGCTGTTTTTT. Its protein is CASSQSSGRSDTGELFF. The chain joins TRBV4-1 to TRBJ2-2; 9 positions match TRBD2. Germline V CDR1 and CDR2: MGHRA, YSYEKL. The V gene end was trimmed by 3 bases and the J gene end by 3 bases; junction bases not matched to a gene: 8. There are 17 residues in the CDR3.

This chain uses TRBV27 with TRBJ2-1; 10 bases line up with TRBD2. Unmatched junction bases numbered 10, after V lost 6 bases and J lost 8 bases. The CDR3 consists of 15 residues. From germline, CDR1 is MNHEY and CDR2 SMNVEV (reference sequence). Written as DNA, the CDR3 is TGTGCCAGCAGCCGCCTAGCGGGAGCTAAGCATGAGCAGTTCTTC. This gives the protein CASSRLAGAKHEQFF.

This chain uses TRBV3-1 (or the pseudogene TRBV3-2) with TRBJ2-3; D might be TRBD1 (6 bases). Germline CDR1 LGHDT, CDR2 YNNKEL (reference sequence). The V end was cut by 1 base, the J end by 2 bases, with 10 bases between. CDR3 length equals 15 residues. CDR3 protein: CASSQVRGITDTQYF. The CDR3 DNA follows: TGTGCCAGCAGCCAAGTGAGGGGGATCACAGATACGCAGTATTTT.

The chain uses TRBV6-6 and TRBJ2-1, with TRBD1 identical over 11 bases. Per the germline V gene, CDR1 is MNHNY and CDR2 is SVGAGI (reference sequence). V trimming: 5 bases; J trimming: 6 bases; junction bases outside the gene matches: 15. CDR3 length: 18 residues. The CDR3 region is CASSQRTGGVGNVNEQFF. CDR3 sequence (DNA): TGTGCCAGCAGTCAGCGGACAGGGGGCGTCGGTAATGTCAATGAGCAGTTCTTC.

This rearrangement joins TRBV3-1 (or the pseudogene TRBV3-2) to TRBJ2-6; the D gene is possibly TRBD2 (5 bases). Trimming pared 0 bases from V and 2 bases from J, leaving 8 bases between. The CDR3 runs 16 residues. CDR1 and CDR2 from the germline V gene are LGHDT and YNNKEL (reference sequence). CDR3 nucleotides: TGTGCCAGCAGCCAAGATGGAGGTGCTGGGGCCAACGTCCTGACTTTC. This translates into CASSQDGGAGANVLTF.

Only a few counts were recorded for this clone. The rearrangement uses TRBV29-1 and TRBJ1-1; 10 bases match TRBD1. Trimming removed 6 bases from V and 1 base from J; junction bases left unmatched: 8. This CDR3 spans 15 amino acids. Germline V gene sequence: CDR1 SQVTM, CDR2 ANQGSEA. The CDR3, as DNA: TGCAGCGTCAGACAGGGGGCGGGTAGGAACACTGAAGCTTTCTTT. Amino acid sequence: CSVRQGAGRNTEAFF.

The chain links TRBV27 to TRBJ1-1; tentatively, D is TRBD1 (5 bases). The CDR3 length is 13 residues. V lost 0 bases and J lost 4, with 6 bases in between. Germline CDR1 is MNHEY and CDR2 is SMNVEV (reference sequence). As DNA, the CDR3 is TGTGCCAGCAGTTTATCTCAGGGCACTGAAGCTTTCTTT. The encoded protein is CASSLSQGTEAFF.

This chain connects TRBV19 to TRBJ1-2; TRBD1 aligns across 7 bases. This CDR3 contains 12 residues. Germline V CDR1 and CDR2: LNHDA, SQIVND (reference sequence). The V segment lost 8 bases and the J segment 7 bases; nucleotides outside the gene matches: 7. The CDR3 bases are TGTGCCAGTCGGGACAGACTATTTGGCTACACCTTC. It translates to CASRDRLFGYTF.

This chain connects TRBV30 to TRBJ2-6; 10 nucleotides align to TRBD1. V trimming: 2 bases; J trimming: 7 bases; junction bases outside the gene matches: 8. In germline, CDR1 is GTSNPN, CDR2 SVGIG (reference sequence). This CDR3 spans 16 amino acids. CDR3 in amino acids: CAWSTSGQGTANVLTF. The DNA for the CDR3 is TGTGCCTGGAGTACCTCGGGACAGGGGACAGCCAACGTCCTGACTTTC.

CDR3 protein: CASSQAGAGADSYEQYF. The DNA of the CDR3 is TGTGCCAGTAGTCAGGCAGGGGCAGGGGCAGACTCCTACGAGCAGTACTTC. The rearrangement links TRBV19 to TRBJ2-7, with TRBD1 as a possible D gene (6 bases). The germline gives CDR1 LNHDA, CDR2 SQIVND (reference sequence). V was trimmed by 5 bases and J by 0 bases, leaving 20 bases between them. This CDR3 is 17 amino acids long.

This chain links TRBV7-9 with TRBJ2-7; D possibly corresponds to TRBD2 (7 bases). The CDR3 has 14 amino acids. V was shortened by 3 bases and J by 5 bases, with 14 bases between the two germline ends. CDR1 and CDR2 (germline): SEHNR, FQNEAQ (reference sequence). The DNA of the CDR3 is TGTGCCAGCAGCTTCCACGGGGGGCGCGACGAGCAGTACTTC. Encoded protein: CASSFHGGRDEQYF.

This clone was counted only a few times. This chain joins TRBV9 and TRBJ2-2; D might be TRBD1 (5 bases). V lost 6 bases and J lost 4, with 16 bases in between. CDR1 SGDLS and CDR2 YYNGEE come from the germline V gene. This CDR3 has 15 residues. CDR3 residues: CASTPGAVSTGELFF. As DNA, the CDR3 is TGTGCCAGCACCCCTGGGGCAGTTAGCACCGGGGAGCTGTTTTTT.

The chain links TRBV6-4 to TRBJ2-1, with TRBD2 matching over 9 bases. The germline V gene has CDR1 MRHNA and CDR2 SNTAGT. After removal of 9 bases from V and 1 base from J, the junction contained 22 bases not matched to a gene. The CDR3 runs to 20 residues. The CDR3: CASSLGSGRGNSGSYNEQFF. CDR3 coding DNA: TGTGCCAGTTCCTTGGGTAGCGGGAGAGGTAATTCGGGGTCCTACAATGAGCAGTTCTTC.

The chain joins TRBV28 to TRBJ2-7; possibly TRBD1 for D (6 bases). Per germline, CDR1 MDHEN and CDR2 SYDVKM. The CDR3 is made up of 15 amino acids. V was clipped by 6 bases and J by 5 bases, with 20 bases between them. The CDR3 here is CASSLDRATGDEQYF. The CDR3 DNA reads TGTGCCAGCAGCTTGGACAGAGCAACCGGGGACGAGCAGTACTTC.

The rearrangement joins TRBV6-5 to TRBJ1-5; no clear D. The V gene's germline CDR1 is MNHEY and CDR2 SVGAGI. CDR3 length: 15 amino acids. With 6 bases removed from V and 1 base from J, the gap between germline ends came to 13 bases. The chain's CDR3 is CASSAERASNQPQHF. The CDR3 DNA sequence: TGTGCCAGCAGCGCGGAGAGGGCGAGCAATCAGCCCCAGCATTTT.

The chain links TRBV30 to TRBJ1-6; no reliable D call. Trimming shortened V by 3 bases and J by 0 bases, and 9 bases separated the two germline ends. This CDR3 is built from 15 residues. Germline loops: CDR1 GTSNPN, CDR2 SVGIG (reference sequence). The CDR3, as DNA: TGTGCCTGGAGCGCCCGGGGCTCCTATAATTCACCCCTCCACTTT. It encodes CAWSARGSYNSPLHF. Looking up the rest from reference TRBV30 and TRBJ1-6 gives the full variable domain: SQTIHQWPATLVQPVGSPLSLECTVEGTSNPNLYWYRQAAGRGLQLLFYSVGIGQISSEVPQNLSASRPQDRQFILSSKKLLLSDSGFYLCAWSARGSYNSPLHFGNGTRLTVT.